Listed here are 18 T cell receptor beta chains from one sample, sequenced in a study of graft-versus-host responses after intestinal transplantation. Their antigen targets remain unknown. Libraries were prepared by immunoSEQ multiplex PCR; TCRdb keeps only in-frame clonotypes and omits some of them. Of 80,000 to 100,000 clones listed, about four fifths are singletons. The input for sequencing was unstimulated CD8+ T cells sorted from spleen or lymph node cells, taken before intestinal transplant. The receptors were gathered from a human donor who received an intestinal transplant.

This clone was picked up one time. The chain is built from TRBV6-6 and TRBJ1-2, with D perhaps matching TRBD1 (5 bases). The CDR3 loop spans 14 amino acids. The germline V gene has CDR1 MNHNY and CDR2 SVGAGI (reference sequence). The V end lost 6 bases, the J end lost 5 bases, and 16 bases lay between the germline ends. The CDR3 is CASRTVKEGYGYTF. CDR3 nucleotides: TGTGCCAGCAGGACAGTGAAGGAGGGGTATGGCTACACCTTC.

This chain connects TRBV9 to TRBJ1-2; D possibly corresponds to TRBD1 (5 bases). CDR1 and CDR2 (germline): SGDLS, YYNGEE. Deletions cut 1 base from V and 4 bases from J, with 11 bases between. CDR3 length: 14 residues. The CDR3 DNA follows: TGTGCCAGCAGCGTACCAGGGAGGAGCTATGGCTACACCTTC. Translating it yields CASSVPGRSYGYTF.

This sequence joins TRBV4-1 and TRBJ2-5, with D perhaps matching TRBD2 (6 bases). Trimming removed 3 bases at V and 5 bases at J, with 13 bases between. Looked up from germline, CDR1 is MGHRA and CDR2 is YSYEKL. The CDR3 is made up of 14 amino acids. The CDR3 DNA is TGCGCCAGCAGCCAGAGACTAGTTGGGGAGACCCAGTACTTC. Amino acid sequence: CASSQRLVGETQYF.

Comment on this clone: The sample contains more than one DNA sequence encoding this CDR3. V gene TRBV4-1 combines with J gene TRBJ2-1, with 8 nucleotides matching TRBD2. Germline CDR1 and CDR2: MGHRA and YSYEKL. V lost 1 base to trimming and J lost 5 bases; unmatched junction nucleotides: 10. The CDR3 length is 17 residues. CDR3 residues: CASSQGRGGGSNNEQFF. CDR3 DNA sequence: TGCGCCAGCAGCCAAGGGCGGGGCGGGGGGTCCAACAATGAGCAGTTCTTC.

The J gene is TRBJ2-3, the V gene TRBV4-1, with TRBD2 matching over 15 bases. J was trimmed by 0 bases and V by 1 base; bases with no gene match: 8. This CDR3 has 20 residues. Germline CDR1 and CDR2: MGHRA and YSYEKL. The DNA for the CDR3 is TGCGCCAGCAGCCAAGTAGGACTAGCGGGGGGGGTTTCTAGCACAGATACGCAGTATTTT. Translation: CASSQVGLAGGVSSTDTQYF.

The genes are TRBV5-1 and TRBJ1-3; no firm D call. Germline CDR1 reads SGHRS; CDR2 reads YFSETQ. This CDR3 has 15 amino acids. V shed 0 bases and J shed 1 base, with 8 bases lying between them. This CDR3 is CASSLASESGNTIYF. As DNA, the CDR3 is TGCGCCAGCAGCTTGGCCTCAGAGTCTGGAAACACCATATATTTT.

The chain recombines TRBV7-3 with TRBJ2-1; 11 bases fit TRBD2. Germline CDR1 and CDR2: SGHTA and FQGTGA. Trimming removed 5 bases from V and 5 bases from J; junction bases left unmatched: 8. The CDR3 is 16 amino acids. The CDR3 nucleotides read TGTGCCAGCAGCCACGGGATAGCGGGGGGGCACAATGAGCAGTTCTTC. It encodes CASSHGIAGGHNEQFF.

The V call is TRBV6-1, the J call TRBJ1-1, with 8 bases fitting TRBD1. Looked up from germline, CDR1 is MNHNS and CDR2 is SASEGT. V lost 2 bases, J lost 4 bases, and 9 bases stayed unmatched. The CDR3 length is 16 residues. CDR3 residues: CASSELTTGAGTEAFF. For the CDR3, the DNA is TGTGCCAGCAGTGAATTAACGACAGGGGCGGGCACTGAAGCTTTCTTT.

The chain combines TRBV11-2 with TRBJ2-7, with unresolved D. Trimming stripped 0 bases from V and 0 bases from J, with 9 bases between. The germline gives CDR1 SGHAT, CDR2 FQNNGV. CDR3 length: 15 amino acids. The CDR3 protein is CASSLEVRSSYEQYF. The CDR3 DNA follows: TGTGCCAGCAGCTTAGAGGTCCGCAGCTCCTACGAGCAGTACTTC.

Written as DNA, the CDR3 is TGCAGCGTTGAGGGGGGGGACGGACCGTCCTACGAGCAGTACTTC. Encoded protein: CSVEGGDGPSYEQYF. This chain joins TRBV29-1 and TRBJ2-7; 7 bases align to TRBD2. The CDR3 contains 15 residues. Germline trimming cut 3 bases from V and 1 base from J; bases unmatched to any gene: 9. Germline V gene lookup returns CDR1 SQVTM and CDR2 ANQGSEA.

V is TRBV29-1 and J is TRBJ2-2; D gene unclear. Germline V CDR1 and CDR2: SQVTM, ANQGSEA. V lost 0 bases, J lost 7 bases, and 3 bases lay in between. The CDR3 is 11 amino acids. CDR3 bases: TGCAGCGTTGAAGAGGGCGGGGAGCTGTTTTTT. Protein: CSVEEGGELFF.

This sequence joins TRBV7-9 and TRBJ1-1; 7 bases are shared with TRBD1. Germline loops: CDR1 SEHNR, CDR2 FQNEAQ (reference sequence). The trim removed 0 bases at V and 1 base at J, leaving 8 bases unmatched. The CDR3 runs 17 residues. CDR3 coding DNA: TGTGCCAGCAGCTTAGCCTCACTCGGGACAGCGAACACTGAAGCTTTCTTT. Translating it yields CASSLASLGTANTEAFF.

The chain uses TRBV28 and TRBJ2-7, with unresolved D. The germline V gene encodes CDR1 MDHEN and CDR2 SYDVKM. CDR3 size: 19 residues. V gave up 3 bases and J gave up 0 bases, with 24 bases separating them. The CDR3 is CASSFFLTFTAPSSYEQYF. The CDR3 DNA reads as TGTGCCAGCAGTTTCTTTTTAACGTTCACAGCGCCGAGCTCCTACGAGCAGTACTTC.

This chain joins TRBV19 and TRBJ2-7; D gene unclear. The CDR3 contains 13 residues. Germline-derived CDR1 and CDR2 are LNHDA and SQIVND (reference sequence). V was shortened by 3 bases and J by 1 base, with 7 bases between the two germline ends. CDR3: CASSMWLSYEQYF. In DNA form, the CDR3 reads TGTGCCAGTAGTATGTGGCTTTCCTACGAGCAGTACTTC.

The chain links TRBV18 to TRBJ2-5; the D is unclear. This CDR3 is 11 amino acids long. In germline, CDR1 is KGHSH, CDR2 LQKENI. Trimming pared 2 bases from V and 6 bases from J, leaving 4 bases between. The CDR3 DNA follows: TGTGCCAGCTCACCAGGCCAGACCCAGTACTTC. Amino acid sequence: CASSPGQTQYF.

This chain uses TRBV10-3 with TRBJ1-4; D remains unclear. Looked up from germline, CDR1 is ENHRY and CDR2 is SYGVKD. Trimming stripped 10 bases from V and 4 bases from J, with 25 bases between. The CDR3 contains 17 residues. The CDR3 DNA follows: TGTGCCACCAAGGACTTTCAACGCCCATGGGGTAATGAAAAACTGTTTTTT. Translated, it gives CATKDFQRPWGNEKLFF.

The rearrangement uses TRBV13 and TRBJ1-2, with D uncertain. V lost 5 bases, J lost 4 bases, and 14 bases lay in between. Germline V gives CDR1 PRHDT, CDR2 FYEKMQ (reference sequence). This CDR3 region has 14 residues. The chain's CDR3 is CASSQPRESYGYTF. CDR3 DNA sequence: TGTGCCAGCAGCCAACCCAGAGAGAGCTATGGCTACACCTTC.

The rearrangement uses TRBV27 and TRBJ2-3; 11 nucleotides agree with TRBD1. The CDR3 contains 16 residues. V gave up 2 bases and J gave up 3 bases; unmatched junction bases: 4. Germline CDR1 reads MNHEY; CDR2 reads SMNVEV (reference sequence). Written as DNA, the CDR3 is TGTGCCAGCAGTTTACCCGGGACAGGGGGGACAGATACGCAGTATTTT. Translation: CASSLPGTGGTDTQYF.